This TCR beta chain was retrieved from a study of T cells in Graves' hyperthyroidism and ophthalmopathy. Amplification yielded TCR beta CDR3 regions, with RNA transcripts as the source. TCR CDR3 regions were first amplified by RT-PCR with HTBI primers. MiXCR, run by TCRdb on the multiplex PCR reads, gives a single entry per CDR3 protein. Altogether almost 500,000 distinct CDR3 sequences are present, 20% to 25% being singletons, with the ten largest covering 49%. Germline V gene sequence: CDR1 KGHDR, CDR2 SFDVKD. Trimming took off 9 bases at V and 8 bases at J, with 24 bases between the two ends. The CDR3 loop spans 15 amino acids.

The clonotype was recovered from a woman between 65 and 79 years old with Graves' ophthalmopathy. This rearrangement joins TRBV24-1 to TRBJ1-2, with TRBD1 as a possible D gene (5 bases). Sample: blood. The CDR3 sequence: CATSSTSGYWGGYTF. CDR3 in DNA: TGTGCCACCTCGAGCACGTCAGGCTATTGGGGCGGCTACACCTTC.